This T cell receptor beta chain stems from a study of OX40 agonist ivuxolimab in advanced cancers. Sequencing used immunoSEQ multiplex PCR; TCRdb keeps in-frame clones, though not all of them. The sample holds 80,000 to 85,000 clones, under 90% seen once. Germline V gene sequence: CDR1 SGDLS, CDR2 YYNGEE. This CDR3 has 13 residues. After removal of 2 bases from V and 7 bases from J, the junction contained 2 bases not matched to a gene. V gene TRBV9 combines with J gene TRBJ1-2; 10 nucleotides line up with TRBD1. Sequenced here: CD4+ or CD8+ T cells sorted from blood, sampled in a trial of the OX40 agonist ivuxolimab. The source is an adult with an advanced solid tumor such as melanoma, head and neck, liver or kidney cancer. The CDR3 reads CASSVGTGVGYTF. CDR3 coding DNA: TGTGCCAGCAGCGTGGGGACAGGGGTTGGCTACACCTTC.